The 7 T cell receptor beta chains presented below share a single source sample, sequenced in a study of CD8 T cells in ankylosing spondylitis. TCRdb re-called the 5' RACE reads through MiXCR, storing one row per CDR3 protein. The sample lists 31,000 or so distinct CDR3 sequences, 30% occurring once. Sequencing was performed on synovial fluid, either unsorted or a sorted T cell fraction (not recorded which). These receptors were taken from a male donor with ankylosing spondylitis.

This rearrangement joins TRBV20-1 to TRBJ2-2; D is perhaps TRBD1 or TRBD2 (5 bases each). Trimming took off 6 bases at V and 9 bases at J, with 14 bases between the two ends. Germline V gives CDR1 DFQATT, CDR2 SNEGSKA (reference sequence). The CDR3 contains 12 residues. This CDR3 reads CSAIGENRELFF. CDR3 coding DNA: TGCAGTGCCATAGGGGAGAACCGGGAGCTGTTTTTT.

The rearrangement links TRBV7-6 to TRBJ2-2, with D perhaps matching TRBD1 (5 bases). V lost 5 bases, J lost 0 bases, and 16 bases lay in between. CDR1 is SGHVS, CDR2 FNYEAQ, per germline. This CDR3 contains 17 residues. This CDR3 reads CASSQISTASNTGELFF. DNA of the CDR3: TGTGCCAGCAGCCAGATATCGACAGCCTCGAACACCGGGGAGCTGTTTTTT.

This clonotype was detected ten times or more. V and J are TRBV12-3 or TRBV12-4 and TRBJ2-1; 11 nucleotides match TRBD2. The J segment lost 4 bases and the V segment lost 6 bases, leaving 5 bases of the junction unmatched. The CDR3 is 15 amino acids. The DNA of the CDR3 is TGTGCCAGCAGACCCGGGACTAGCGGTTACAATGAGCAGTTCTTC. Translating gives CASRPGTSGYNEQFF.

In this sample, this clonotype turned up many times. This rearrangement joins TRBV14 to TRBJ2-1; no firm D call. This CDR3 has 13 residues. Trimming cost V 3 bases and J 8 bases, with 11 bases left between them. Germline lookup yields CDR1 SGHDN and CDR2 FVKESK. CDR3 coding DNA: TGTGCCAGCAGCCAGGATCACGGAGATGAGCAGTTCTTC. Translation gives CASSQDHGDEQFF.

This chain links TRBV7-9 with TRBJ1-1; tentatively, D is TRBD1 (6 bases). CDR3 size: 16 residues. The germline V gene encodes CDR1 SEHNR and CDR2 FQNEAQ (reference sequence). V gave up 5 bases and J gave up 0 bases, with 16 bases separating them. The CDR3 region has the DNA TGTGCCAGCAGCGAACAGGGTAAGGCCCTGAACACTGAAGCTTTCTTT. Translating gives CASSEQGKALNTEAFF.

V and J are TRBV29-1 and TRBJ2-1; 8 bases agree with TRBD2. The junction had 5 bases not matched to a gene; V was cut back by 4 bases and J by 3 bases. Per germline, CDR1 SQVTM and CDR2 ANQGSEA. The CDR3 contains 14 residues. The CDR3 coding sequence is TGCAGCGTTGCCCGAGCGGGAGACTACAATGAGCAGTTCTTC. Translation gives CSVARAGDYNEQFF.

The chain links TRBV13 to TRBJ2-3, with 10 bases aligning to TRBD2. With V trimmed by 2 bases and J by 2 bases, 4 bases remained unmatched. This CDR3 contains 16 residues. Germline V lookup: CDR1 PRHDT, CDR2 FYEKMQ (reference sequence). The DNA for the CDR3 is TGTGCCAGCAGCTTACCTAGCGGGAGTTCCACAGATACGCAGTATTTT. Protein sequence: CASSLPSGSSTDTQYF.